Shown below are 29 T cell receptor beta chains from a single sample sequenced in a study of T-cell reconstitution after alpha-beta-depleted transplantation in children. Preparing the TCRbeta library involved the use of unique molecular identifiers. In TCRdb, the PCR reads were re-called with MiXCR into one record per CDR3 protein. The table includes 610,000 or so distinct CDR3 sequences, 27% detected once. The sequences come from PBMCs, collected before TCRalphabeta/CD19-depleted stem cell transplant. The receptor source for this set is a boy under two years old with Wiskott-Aldrich syndrome, due to receive a stem cell transplant.

V is TRBV19 and J is TRBJ1-5; 7 bases agree with TRBD1. This CDR3 spans 15 amino acids. Germline V gene lookup returns CDR1 LNHDA and CDR2 SQIVND (reference sequence). The ends lost 7 bases at V and 0 bases at J; junction bases unmatched: 6. As DNA, the CDR3 is TGTGCCAGTATGCCCAGGGGGTTTAGCAATCAGCCCCAGCATTTT. Amino acids: CASMPRGFSNQPQHF.

Only a few counts were recorded for this clonotype. The chain employs TRBV20-1 and TRBJ2-3; tentatively, D is TRBD1 or TRBD2 (5 bases each). Germline V gene data show CDR1 as DFQATT and CDR2 as SNEGSKA (reference sequence). The CDR3 is made up of 14 amino acids. V was trimmed by 5 bases and J by 1 base, leaving 13 bases between them. CDR3 amino acids: CSAPRGLRTDTQYF. The CDR3 region has the DNA TGCAGTGCTCCCCGGGGCTTACGCACAGATACGCAGTATTTT.

This clonotype has only a few counts. The rearrangement uses TRBV12-3 or TRBV12-4 and TRBJ2-5; 7 positions match TRBD1. The CDR3 has 17 amino acids. Trimming at V came to 6 bases and at J to 2 bases, leaving 15 bases not matched to a gene. The CDR3 nucleotides read TGTGCCAGCAGCGGCCGATCGGGACAGTTAGAACAAGAGACCCAGTACTTC. Translating gives CASSGRSGQLEQETQYF.

About this clonotype: A read error may account for a junction end that differs from germline. V gene TRBV11-3 combines with J gene TRBJ2-2; the D gene is possibly TRBD2 (5 bases). Germline V lookup: CDR1 SGHNT, CDR2 YENEEA. CDR3 length: 14 amino acids. CDR3 protein: CASILGRGTGELFF. CDR3 sequence (DNA): TGTGCCAGCATCTTAGGCCGGGGCACCGGGGAGCTGTTTTTT.

This clonotype was counted a few times. V is TRBV20-1 and J is TRBJ2-7, with D tentatively TRBD1 (6 bases). V lost 7 bases to trimming and J lost 2 bases, with 18 bases between them. Germline V gene sequence: CDR1 DFQATT, CDR2 SNEGSKA (reference sequence). The CDR3 has 14 residues. The CDR3 protein is CSVQGQINTYEQYF. For the CDR3, the DNA is TGCAGTGTTCAAGGACAGATAAACACCTACGAGCAGTACTTC.

This chain joins TRBV20-1 and TRBJ2-3; 7 nucleotides agree with TRBD1. CDR1 is DFQATT, CDR2 SNEGSKA, per germline (reference sequence). Trimming at V came to 4 bases and at J to 0 bases, leaving 4 bases not matched to a gene. There are 14 residues in the CDR3. The CDR3, as DNA: TGCAGTGCTAAGCAGGGGGTTAGCACAGATACGCAGTATTTT. Its translation is CSAKQGVSTDTQYF.

This clonotype appeared a few times. The chain uses TRBV12-3 or TRBV12-4 and TRBJ1-1; D is undetermined. Trimming stripped 3 bases from V and 5 bases from J, with 10 bases between. The CDR3 totals 13 residues. CDR3 in DNA: TGTGCCAGCAGTTTCGCCCAAATTACTGAAGCTTTCTTT. As protein: CASSFAQITEAFF.

The J gene is TRBJ2-3, the V gene TRBV5-1, with D perhaps TRBD2 (6 bases). The germline V gene has CDR1 SGHRS and CDR2 YFSETQ. Trimming took 0 bases from V and 1 from J, leaving 12 bases between them. This CDR3 is built from 16 residues. In DNA form, the CDR3 reads TGCGCCAGCAGCTTGGCCATCGGGGGACGCACAGATACGCAGTATTTT. This codes for CASSLAIGGRTDTQYF.

The chain uses TRBV10-3 and TRBJ2-2; D is unresolved. V was shortened by 0 bases and J by 5 bases, with 13 bases between the two germline ends. Germline CDR1 ENHRY, CDR2 SYGVKD. The CDR3 loop spans 16 amino acids. For the CDR3, the DNA is TGTGCCATCAGTGAGTCGATACTTTCCGGAACCGGGGAGCTGTTTTTT. Translated, it gives CAISESILSGTGELFF.

This clonotype has more than one count but fewer than ten. DNA of the CDR3: TGTGCCACCAGCAGAGACAGGCGACTAACCCAAGACTATGGCTACACCTTC. Its translation: CATSRDRRLTQDYGYTF. The chain joins TRBV15 to TRBJ1-2; D ambiguous. The V gene's germline CDR1 is LNHNV and CDR2 YYDKDF (reference sequence). V lost 0 bases and J 3 bases, leaving 17 bases between the germline ends. The CDR3 runs to 17 residues. The full variable domain, its missing parts supplied by reference TRBV15 and TRBJ1-2, is DAMVIQNPRYQVTQFGKPVTLSCSQTLNHNVMYWYQQKSSQAPKLLFHYYDKDFNNEADTPDNFQSRRPNTSFCFLDIRSPGLGDTAMYLCATSRDRRLTQDYGYTFGSGTRLTVV.

There are a few counts of this clonotype. The chain employs TRBV28 and TRBJ2-7; 10 bases fit TRBD2. After removal of 2 bases from V and 2 bases from J, the junction contained 12 bases not matched to a gene. This CDR3 region has 18 residues. Germline V CDR1 and CDR2: MDHEN, SYDVKM. CDR3 sequence reads: CASSLAGLAGVATYEQYF. The CDR3 region has the DNA TGTGCCAGCAGTTTAGCTGGGCTAGCGGGAGTTGCAACCTACGAGCAGTACTTC.

The table lists this clonotype with a few counts. DNA for the CDR3: TGCAGTGCTAGAGATTCCCATCCCCACGGGTCCTCTGGAAACACCATATATTTT. It encodes CSARDSHPHGSSGNTIYF. V and J are TRBV20-1 and TRBJ1-3; D is unresolved. The germline V gene encodes CDR1 DFQATT and CDR2 SNEGSKA (reference sequence). V was pared by 0 bases and J by 0 bases, with 18 bases between. The CDR3 has 18 residues.

The chain uses TRBV20-1 and TRBJ1-5, with 8 bases identical to TRBD1. Germline V gives CDR1 DFQATT, CDR2 SNEGSKA (reference sequence). This CDR3 has 14 residues. V lost 3 bases and J lost 5; bases outside the gene matches: 6. CDR3 sequence reads: CSASPGQVHQPQHF. Here the CDR3 DNA reads TGCAGTGCTAGTCCGGGACAGGTTCATCAGCCCCAGCATTTT.

V usage is TRBV5-1 and J usage is TRBJ1-5; possible D gene TRBD1, 6 bases. The CDR3 length is 14 residues. V was trimmed by 2 bases and J by 5 bases, leaving 11 bases between them. CDR1 SGHRS and CDR2 YFSETQ come from the germline V gene. CDR3 protein: CASSFGGADQPQHF. The CDR3 DNA is TGCGCCAGCAGCTTTGGGGGGGCGGATCAGCCCCAGCATTTT.

The chain couples TRBV12-3 or TRBV12-4 to TRBJ1-5; D is possibly TRBD1 (5 bases). Trimming shortened V by 3 bases and J by 0 bases, and 12 bases separated the two germline ends. The CDR3 is 16 amino acids. DNA for the CDR3: TGTGCCAGCAGTTTCGCCGGGGCCTATAGCAATCAGCCCCAGCATTTT. Translated: CASSFAGAYSNQPQHF.

The V and J genes are TRBV18 and TRBJ1-1; weak D call: TRBD1 (5 bases). This CDR3 is 14 amino acids long. V lost 3 bases to trimming and J lost 4 bases, with 12 bases between them. Germline V CDR1 and CDR2: KGHSH, LQKENI. The CDR3 DNA reads as TGTGCCAGCTCACCCGGGGGAGCCCGCACTGAAGCTTTCTTT. Its protein is CASSPGGARTEAFF.

This clonotype was found a few times. The chain combines TRBV29-1 with TRBJ2-5; D is possibly TRBD2 (6 bases). Germline CDR1 and CDR2: SQVTM and ANQGSEA. The V and J ends lost 8 bases and 4 bases respectively, with 14 bases between them. The CDR3 is made up of 12 amino acids. This CDR3 is CSLTGGGETQYF. The CDR3 DNA follows: TGCAGCCTAACCGGGGGTGGAGAGACCCAGTACTTC. Full variable domain (rest looked up from reference TRBV29-1 and TRBJ2-5): SAVISQKPSRDICQRGTSLTIQCQVDSQVTMMFWYRQQPGQSLTLIATANQGSEATYESGFVIDKFPISRPNLTFSTLTVSNMSPEDSSIYLCSLTGGGETQYFGPGTRLLVL.

The chain combines TRBV29-1 with TRBJ2-1; 10 bases line up with TRBD2. Germline CDR1 is SQVTM and CDR2 is ANQGSEA. Germline trimming cut 5 bases from V and 4 bases from J; bases unmatched to any gene: 5. This CDR3 region has 14 residues. DNA of the CDR3: TGCAGCGTTCTAGCGGGAGTCGAGTACAATGAGCAGTTCTTC. Translating gives CSVLAGVEYNEQFF.

J is TRBJ2-7 and V is TRBV27; the match to TRBD2 covers 8 bases. Germline values: CDR1 MNHEY, CDR2 SMNVEV (reference sequence). CDR3 length: 14 residues. With V trimmed by 7 bases and J by 6 bases, 11 bases remained unmatched. The CDR3 bases are TGTGCCAGCAACCAAGCGGGAGAAGGAACCGAGCAGTACTTC. Its translation: CASNQAGEGTEQYF.

V gene TRBV7-2 combines with J gene TRBJ2-2; a weak D match, TRBD2 (6 bases). V lost 6 bases and J lost 0, with 11 bases in between. This CDR3 is built from 15 residues. CDR1 and CDR2 (germline): SGHTA, FQGNSA. CDR3 residues: CASSYSGTNTGELFF. The CDR3 DNA is TGTGCCAGCAGTTATAGCGGAACGAACACCGGGGAGCTGTTTTTT.

This clonotype was seen a handful of times. The chain joins TRBV5-1 to TRBJ2-1; D possibly matches TRBD1 or TRBD2 (6 bases each). Germline-derived CDR1 and CDR2 are SGHRS and YFSETQ. V was clipped by 4 bases and J by 5 bases, with 16 bases between them. The CDR3 contains 15 residues. CDR3: CASSPLGGQDNEQFF. The CDR3 DNA sequence: TGCGCCAGCAGCCCCCTGGGGGGACAAGACAATGAGCAGTTCTTC.

The rearrangement uses TRBV15 and TRBJ2-7, with D tentatively TRBD2 (5 bases). This CDR3 is 12 amino acids long. V lost 3 bases, J lost 6 bases, and 9 bases lay in between. Germline values: CDR1 LNHNV, CDR2 YYDKDF (reference sequence). In DNA, the CDR3 is TGTGCCACCAGCAGGGGAGACGGCGAGCAGTACTTC. This gives the protein CATSRGDGEQYF.

This clonotype was observed a handful of times. The CDR3 sequence: CASSLFHLGQFF. In DNA, the CDR3 is TGTGCCAGCAGCTTATTTCATCTGGGGCAGTTCTTC. V and J are TRBV7-2 and TRBJ2-1; D is ambiguous. The CDR3 is 12 amino acids. V was trimmed by 2 bases and J by 12 bases, leaving 11 bases between them. Germline CDR1 SGHTA, CDR2 FQGNSA.

V and J are TRBV5-1 and TRBJ2-1, with 7 bases that match TRBD2. The length of the CDR3 is 14 residues. V lost 0 bases and J lost 6; bases outside the gene matches: 3. Germline V CDR1 and CDR2: SGHRS, YFSETQ. CDR3 loop: CASSLVGRGNEQFF. The CDR3 DNA follows: TGCGCCAGCAGCTTGGTGGGGAGGGGCAATGAGCAGTTCTTC.

The V and J genes are TRBV12-3 or TRBV12-4 and TRBJ1-5; D possibly corresponds to TRBD1 (6 bases). V dropped 2 bases and J dropped 0 bases, with 14 bases sitting between them. CDR3 length: 17 amino acids. The CDR3: CASSLWGAEYSNQPQHF. In nucleotides, the CDR3 is TGTGCCAGCAGTTTATGGGGGGCCGAATATAGCAATCAGCCCCAGCATTTT.

This clonotype has a handful of counts. V is TRBV12-3 or TRBV12-4 and J is TRBJ2-1; D may match TRBD1 or TRBD2 (5 bases each). The CDR3 has 15 residues. V was cut by 6 bases and J by 4 bases, with 16 bases left in between. CDR3 residues: CASRRTGTQYNEQFF. CDR3 nucleotides: TGTGCCAGCAGACGAACCGGGACCCAATACAATGAGCAGTTCTTC.

This clonotype was recorded a few times. This chain joins TRBV30 and TRBJ2-1, with D hard to call. Germline V gene data show CDR1 as GTSNPN and CDR2 as SVGIG (reference sequence). Trimming cost V 3 bases and J 2 bases, with 8 bases left between them. This CDR3 is 13 amino acids long. The CDR3 spells CAWRPGPYNEQFF. The CDR3 DNA follows: TGTGCCTGGAGGCCCGGACCCTACAATGAGCAGTTCTTC.

This chain uses TRBV5-1 with TRBJ2-1; D unclear. The CDR3 sequence is 13 residues long. Trimming left V 2 bases short and J 5 bases short, with 8 bases between. Germline-derived CDR1 and CDR2 are SGHRS and YFSETQ. DNA for the CDR3: TGCGCCAGCAGCTTCCAGGCGGACAATGAGCAGTTCTTC. Its translation: CASSFQADNEQFF.

This clonotype was seen more than once but under ten times. The chain carries TRBV12-3 or TRBV12-4 and TRBJ2-1; TRBD2 aligns across 13 bases. V gave up 6 bases and J gave up 8 bases; unmatched junction bases: 4. The CDR3 covers 14 residues. The CDR3 loop is CASRRTSGSDEQFF. In DNA, the CDR3 is TGTGCCAGCAGGAGGACTAGCGGGAGCGATGAGCAGTTCTTC.